These T cell receptor beta chains were read from a single sample in a study of T cell responses to AZD1222 COVID-19 vaccine. Assay: immunoSEQ multiplex PCR; the TCRdb copy retains only in-frame clones and omits some. The sample has some 150,000 clones, roughly 86% seen once. The sequencing here drew on peripheral blood, taken 28 days after the second AZD1222 dose. Source of these receptors: an adult who received the AZD1222 COVID-19 vaccine. Each CDR3 is given with its conserved first and last residue. A D gene is named only where the DNA matches it firmly. Size tells how often a clone was seen (once, few, many) or the class of an expanded clone, and some rows leave it out.

j_call cdr3_length clone_size v_call d_call cdr3_nt cdr3_aa
TRBJ1-1 13 NA TRBV14 NA TGTGCCAGCAGCTTTCAGATGAACACTGAAGCTTTCTTT CASSFQMNTEAFF
TRBJ1-1 15 NA TRBV19 NA TGTGCCAGTAGGCAGGCCAGACGGGTAAACACTGAAGCTTTCTTT CASRQARRVNTEAFF
TRBJ2-7 20 NA TRBV23-1 NA TGCGCCAGCAGTCAATCTGAGGCCCTTCGGAGGCTCAGAGAGTTATTGAACCGGTACTTC CASSQSEALRRLRELLNRYF
TRBJ1-5 13 NA TRBV10-3 NA TGTGCCATCCAACAAGATAGCAATCAGCCCCAGCATTTT CAIQQDSNQPQHF
TRBJ2-1 15 NA TRBV3-1/TRBV3-2 NA TGTGCCAGCAGCCAAGGAGGATTCCCTAACAATGAGCAGTTCTTC CASSQGGFPNNEQFF
TRBJ1-2 13 NA TRBV18 TRBD1 TGTGCCAGCTCACAGGGGGCGCGTTATGGCTACACCTTC CASSQGARYGYTF
TRBJ1-1 14 once TRBV5-1 NA TGCGCCAGCAGCCCCCCTACCCCTAACACTGAAGCTTTCTTT CASSPPTPNTEAFF
TRBJ1-2 15 NA TRBV4-1 TRBD1 TGCGCCACGCACTCAGCCCCGGGACAGGGAAAAGGCTACACCTTC CATHSAPGQGKGYTF
TRBJ1-4 13 NA TRBV2 NA TGTGCCAGCAGACAAACAACTAATGAAAAACTGTTTTTT CASRQTTNEKLFF
TRBJ1-5 15 NA TRBV27 NA TGTGCCAGCAGTTCCCTTCGGCAGGGACGTCAGCCCCAGCATTTT CASSSLRQGRQPQHF
TRBJ1-5 16 NA TRBV15 NA TGTGCCACCAGCAGTCGACCCGGGGGGGCCAATCAGCCCCAGCATTTT CATSSRPGGANQPQHF
TRBJ1-4 11 NA TRBV20-1 NA TGCAGCTGGGAGTCTTATGAAAAACTGTTTTTT CSWESYEKLFF
TRBJ1-2 13 NA TRBV6-5 NA TGTGCCAGCAGCCTAGCGGGGGCCCATGGCTACACCTTC CASSLAGAHGYTF
TRBJ1-1 12 NA TRBV11-3 TRBD1 TGTGCCAGCAGCTTGCAACAGGGGAAGGCTTTCTTT CASSLQQGKAFF
TRBJ2-7 14 NA TRBV19 NA TGTGCCAGTAGGAGTCTGCGCAGCTCCTACGAGCAGTACTTC CASRSLRSSYEQYF
TRBJ1-3 15 NA TRBV4-1 NA TGCGCCAGCAGCCTCCTTAGTGCAACTGGAAACACCATATATTTT CASSLLSATGNTIYF
TRBJ2-7 19 NA TRBV7-8 TRBD2 TGTGCCAGCAGCGCCACACTAGCGGGAGGGCCTTTTGAATATCGCGAGCAGTACTTC CASSATLAGGPFEYREQYF
TRBJ1-3 17 NA TRBV27 NA TGTGCCAGCAGTCCCGGGGGAGGTCCCCACTCTGGAAACACCATATATTTT CASSPGGGPHSGNTIYF
TRBJ2-1 16 NA TRBV5-1 NA TGCGCCAGCAGCTTGGATCTACTCAGCTCCTACAATGAGCAGTTCTTC CASSLDLLSSYNEQFF
TRBJ1-5 14 NA TRBV28 TRBD1 TGTGCCAGCCGAACCGACAGGGGTTATCAGCCCCAGCATTTT CASRTDRGYQPQHF
TRBJ1-5 13 NA TRBV2 TRBD1 TGTGCCAGCAGCGGACAGGGGGACCAGCCCCAGCATTTT CASSGQGDQPQHF
TRBJ2-3 16 NA TRBV18 NA TGTGCCAGCTCACCAGAACTACGGGAAATCACAGATACGCAGTATTTT CASSPELREITDTQYF
TRBJ2-2 15 NA TRBV6-1 NA TGTGCCAGCAGTGAAAGGAGACAGGTGGCCGGGGAGCTGTTTTTT CASSERRQVAGELFF
TRBJ2-1 18 NA TRBV9 TRBD2 TGTGCCAGCAGCACCCCGGGATGGCGGGGGGGCTCTCCCAATGAGCAGTTCTTC CASSTPGWRGGSPNEQFF
TRBJ2-1 17 NA TRBV28 TRBD2 TGTGCCAGCAGTTTCTTTGCGGGGGGGCGTCTCTACAATGAGCAGTTCTTC CASSFFAGGRLYNEQFF
TRBJ1-1 14 few TRBV24-1 TRBD1 TGTGCCGCCTCCGGGACAGGGGAGAGGACTGAAGCTTTCTTT CAASGTGERTEAFF
TRBJ2-7 10 NA TRBV20-1 NA TGCAGTTTAGGCCGTGAGGAGCAGTACTTC CSLGREEQYF
TRBJ2-3 15 NA TRBV6-6 NA TGTGCCAGCAGAGTCGGGGGGCTGAAACACCATACGCAGTATTTT CASRVGGLKHHTQYF
TRBJ2-5 14 NA TRBV2 TRBD1 TGTGCCAGCACCACCCTAGGCAGGGGGGAGACCCAGTACTTC CASTTLGRGETQYF
TRBJ1-1 14 NA TRBV5-1 NA TGCGCCAGCAGCTTGGATACAGGGAGTCACCAAGCTTTCTTT CASSLDTGSHQAFF
TRBJ1-4 15 NA TRBV7-9 TRBD1 TGTGCCAGCAGCACTAGGGGACAGTATAATGAAAAACTGTTTTTT CASSTRGQYNEKLFF
TRBJ2-5 14 NA TRBV7-9 NA TGTGCCAGCAGCTTAAACCAGGGGCTAGAGACCCAGTACTTC CASSLNQGLETQYF
TRBJ2-7 14 NA TRBV28 TRBD2 TGTGCCAGCACCGAACTAGCGGGTGGAAGCGAGCAGTACTTC CASTELAGGSEQYF
TRBJ2-3 14 NA TRBV7-9 NA TGTGCCAGCAGCTTAGCCGGCCGGGTAGATACGCAGTATTTT CASSLAGRVDTQYF
TRBJ2-5 16 NA TRBV28 TRBD1 TGTGCCAGCAGTTTTAGGGGGCGAGGGCGGGAAGAGACCCAGTACTTC CASSFRGRGREETQYF
TRBJ1-1 13 NA TRBV19 NA TGTGCCAGTAGGGACACCTTGAACACTGAAGCTTTCTTT CASRDTLNTEAFF
TRBJ2-5 13 NA TRBV24-1 NA TGTGCCACCAGTGAGGCAGCCCAAGAGACCCAGTACTTC CATSEAAQETQYF
TRBJ2-3 19 NA TRBV7-2 TRBD1 TGTGCCAGCAGCAAGCGGTCGGGCGCAGGGGGCTTGGGCACAGATACGCAGTATTTT CASSKRSGAGGLGTDTQYF
TRBJ1-6 15 NA TRBV19 NA TGTGCCAGTAGGACGGCGACAGGTTCGAATTCACCCCTCCACTTT CASRTATGSNSPLHF
TRBJ1-1 16 NA TRBV28 NA TGTGCCAGCAGCACACAGGGTGGTCCGAAGAACACTGAAGCTTTCTTT CASSTQGGPKNTEAFF
TRBJ1-1 13 NA TRBV5-6 TRBD1 TGTGCCAGCAGCCAGGGGGGATTAAGTGAAGCTTTCTTT CASSQGGLSEAFF
TRBJ1-4 13 NA TRBV5-4 NA TGTGCCAGCAGCTCCGGGGGAAATGAAAAACTGTTTTTT CASSSGGNEKLFF
TRBJ2-7 13 NA TRBV7-2 NA TGTGCCAGCAGCTTAGCCCCGGAGGGCGAGCAGTACTTC CASSLAPEGEQYF
TRBJ1-1 14 NA TRBV7-8 NA TGTGCCAGCAGCTTACCAGGGAGCGGCACTGAAGCTTTCTTT CASSLPGSGTEAFF
TRBJ1-1 12 NA TRBV19 NA TGTGCCAGTAGTATCCCAGGGACTGAAGCTTTCTTT CASSIPGTEAFF
TRBJ2-7 15 NA TRBV9 NA TGTGCCAGCAGCGGGAGGGGGGGATCCGGTTGCGAGCAGTACTTC CASSGRGGSGCEQYF
TRBJ1-2 14 few TRBV10-3 NA TGTGCCATCACCGCATCAGGGGTGGGGTATGGCTACACCTTC CAITASGVGYGYTF
TRBJ1-5 13 NA TRBV6-5 NA TGTGCCAGCAGTTTAGTTTTCAATCAGCCCCAGCATTTT CASSLVFNQPQHF
TRBJ1-2 14 NA TRBV5-6 NA TGTGCCAGCAGCTTGGCAGATTCTAACTATGGCTACACCTTC CASSLADSNYGYTF
TRBJ2-1 15 NA TRBV27 TRBD2 TGTGCCAGCAGTTTATCACTAGCGTCATCTGGGGTGCAGTTCTTC CASSLSLASSGVQFF
TRBJ2-7 14 NA TRBV28 NA TGTGCCAGCAGTTTACCCCACAACTCCTACGAGCAGTACTTC CASSLPHNSYEQYF
TRBJ1-1 14 NA TRBV3-1/TRBV3-2 NA TGTGCCAGCAGCCAAGATCAGGGGCTGACTGAAGCTTTCTTT CASSQDQGLTEAFF
TRBJ2-5 13 NA TRBV5-1 TRBD1 TGCGCCAGCAGCAGGACAGGCCAAGAGACCCAGTACTTC CASSRTGQETQYF